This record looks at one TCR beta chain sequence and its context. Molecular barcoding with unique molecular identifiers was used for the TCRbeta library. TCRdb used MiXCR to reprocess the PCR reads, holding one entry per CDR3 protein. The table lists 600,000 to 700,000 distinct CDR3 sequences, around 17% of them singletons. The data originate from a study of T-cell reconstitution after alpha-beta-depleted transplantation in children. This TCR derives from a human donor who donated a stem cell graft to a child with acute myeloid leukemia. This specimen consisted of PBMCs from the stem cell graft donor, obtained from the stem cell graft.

The CDR3 region has the DNA TGTGCCAGCAGTTTAATGGGTCCTCGACAGCCCCAGCATTTT. Its protein is CASSLMGPRQPQHF. V and J are TRBV12-3 or TRBV12-4 and TRBJ1-5, with D uncertain. The CDR3 length is 14 residues. V was cut by 2 bases and J by 7 bases, with 12 bases left in between.